Below, 29 T cell receptor beta chains from the same sample are listed, as sequenced in a study of spatial heterogeneity in lung cancer. TCRdb called the 5' RACE reads again in MiXCR, with one record for every CDR3 protein. The sample records tens of thousands of distinct CDR3 sequences, approximately 3.3% being singletons. Time point defined: sample taken at primary tumor resection. Unsorted samples of tumor, nontumor lung or frozen PBMC had their whole RNA sequenced. This specimen was PBMCs, taken at surgery. These TCRs come from a female donor with early-stage non-small cell lung cancer.

This clonotype was recorded many times. The CDR3 spells CASSLSTGSSYNEQFF. Written as DNA, the CDR3 is TGTGCCAGCTCACTTAGTACAGGGAGCTCCTACAATGAGCAGTTCTTC. The J gene is TRBJ2-1, the V gene TRBV18, with D tentatively TRBD1 (6 bases). V dropped 4 bases and J dropped 0 bases, with 13 bases sitting between them. The germline gives CDR1 KGHSH, CDR2 LQKENI. The CDR3 is made up of 16 amino acids.

The table lists this clonotype with many counts. V gene TRBV7-9 combines with J gene TRBJ2-2; 8 bases align to TRBD2. The CDR3 contains 20 residues. Trimming at V came to 5 bases and at J to 6 bases, leaving 23 bases not matched to a gene. Germline V CDR1 and CDR2: SEHNR, FQNEAQ (reference sequence). CDR3 residues: CASSGTSRGSGTRVAGELFF. CDR3 DNA sequence: TGTGCCAGCAGCGGAACCAGCAGGGGCTCCGGGACTAGAGTGGCCGGGGAGCTGTTTTTT.

This clonotype has a count of ten or more. This chain links TRBV20-1 with TRBJ2-3; 10 bases agree with TRBD2. J lost 2 bases, V lost 1 base, and 3 bases had no gene match. The CDR3 is 15 residues long. Germline V CDR1 and CDR2: DFQATT, SNEGSKA (reference sequence). CDR3 coding DNA: TGCAGTGCTAGAGTGCTAGCGGGAGTCACAGATACGCAGTATTTT. It encodes CSARVLAGVTDTQYF.

This clonotype has ten or more counts. The chain links TRBV12-3 or TRBV12-4 to TRBJ1-5, with D uncertain. The CDR3 is 12 amino acids. Trimming shortened V by 8 bases and J by 7 bases, and 12 bases separated the two germline ends. The CDR3 reads CASSGVGQPQHF. The CDR3, as DNA: TGTGCCAGCTCCGGGGTGGGGCAGCCCCAGCATTTT.

V gene TRBV20-1 combines with J gene TRBJ1-1, with no clear D. Trimming pared 3 bases from V and 4 bases from J, leaving 15 bases between. This CDR3 is built from 14 residues. Per germline, CDR1 DFQATT and CDR2 SNEGSKA (reference sequence). The CDR3 protein is CSASKRVFTTEAFF. In DNA, the CDR3 is TGCAGTGCTAGTAAGCGGGTTTTCACCACTGAAGCTTTCTTT.

This clonotype was observed a few times. V is TRBV9 and J is TRBJ2-1, with D perhaps assigned TRBD1 or TRBD2 (5 bases each). Germline CDR1 is SGDLS and CDR2 is YYNGEE. This CDR3 has 14 amino acids. Trimming stripped 5 bases from V and 4 bases from J, with 13 bases between. The CDR3 DNA sequence: TGTGCCAGCAGGGGACCCAGCCCTTACAATGAGCAGTTCTTC. Residues: CASRGPSPYNEQFF.

This clonotype was observed at least ten times. V gene TRBV30 combines with J gene TRBJ2-7, with D perhaps TRBD2 (5 bases). V lost 2 bases and J 3 bases, leaving 8 bases between the germline ends. The germline V gene has CDR1 GTSNPN and CDR2 SVGIG (reference sequence). This CDR3 is 12 amino acids long. CDR3 sequence: CAWSLSGYEQYF. The CDR3 coding sequence is TGTGCCTGGAGTTTAAGCGGCTACGAGCAGTACTTC.

Many counts were recorded for this clonotype. The chain has TRBV2 and TRBJ2-3; possible D gene TRBD2, 6 bases. With 7 bases removed from V and 2 bases from J, the gap between germline ends came to 16 bases. The CDR3 consists of 15 residues. Germline V gene data show CDR1 as SNHLY and CDR2 as FYNNEI. CDR3 sequence reads: CASKIRDFSTDTQYF. Written as DNA, the CDR3 is TGTGCCAGCAAAATCCGGGACTTCTCCACAGATACGCAGTATTTT.

This clonotype was counted ten times or more. The V gene is TRBV5-1, the J gene TRBJ1-2; D is unclear. The CDR3 has 14 amino acids. The germline V and J ends were trimmed by 0 bases and 3 bases, with 9 bases remaining between them. Per the germline V gene, CDR1 is SGHRS and CDR2 is YFSETQ. DNA for the CDR3: TGCGCCAGCAGCTTGGGGCAGCGTCACTATGGCTACACCTTC. Translating gives CASSLGQRHYGYTF.

The sample holds many counts of this clonotype. V gene TRBV11-2 combines with J gene TRBJ2-7, with D possibly TRBD2 on 6 matching bases. Trimming left V 1 base short and J 2 bases short, with 15 bases between. Germline CDR1 and CDR2: SGHAT and FQNNGV. CDR3 size: 16 residues. The CDR3 sequence is CASSLGVGSGTYEQYF. The CDR3 nucleotides read TGTGCCAGCAGCTTAGGCGTTGGTAGCGGCACCTACGAGCAGTACTTC.

There are a few counts of this clonotype. This rearrangement joins TRBV2 to TRBJ2-1; the match to TRBD2 covers 13 bases. CDR1 and CDR2 (germline): SNHLY, FYNNEI. The CDR3 covers 19 residues. The J segment lost 5 bases and the V segment lost 6 bases, leaving 16 bases of the junction unmatched. The CDR3 nucleotides read TGTGCCAGCAGGAACAGGGGAACTAGCGGGAGGGCCGGACACAATGAGCAGTTCTTC. Protein: CASRNRGTSGRAGHNEQFF.

This clonotype was counted ten times or more. The chain uses TRBV27 and TRBJ1-2; 9 nucleotides match TRBD1. The V gene's germline CDR1 is MNHEY and CDR2 SMNVEV (reference sequence). The CDR3 runs 13 residues. V lost 4 bases, J lost 7 bases, and 4 bases stayed unmatched. CDR3 amino acids: CASSSGTGFGYTF. The CDR3 DNA follows: TGTGCCAGCAGTTCCGGGACAGGGTTTGGCTACACCTTC.

This clonotype was seen many times. This sequence joins TRBV20-1 and TRBJ2-7, with D tentatively TRBD2 (6 bases). The V and J ends lost 4 bases and 2 bases respectively, with 21 bases between them. CDR1 is DFQATT and CDR2 is SNEGSKA in the germline V gene (reference sequence). This CDR3 has 16 residues. DNA for the CDR3: TGCAGTGCTATTAGGCACCCCATGACGGGAGCCTACGAGCAGTACTTC. Translating gives CSAIRHPMTGAYEQYF.

The table lists this clonotype with many counts. The chain has TRBV20-1 and TRBJ1-2; D is uncertain. The CDR3 has 12 residues. CDR1 and CDR2 (germline): DFQATT, SNEGSKA (reference sequence). V dropped 2 bases and J dropped 6 bases, with 10 bases sitting between them. Here the CDR3 reads CSARMPHHGYTF. The CDR3 nucleotides are TGCAGTGCTAGAATGCCACATCATGGCTACACCTTC.

In its sample, this clonotype was seen many times. This sequence joins TRBV5-1 and TRBJ2-5; D is perhaps TRBD1 (5 bases). V gave up 4 bases and J gave up 0 bases, with 10 bases separating them. CDR3 length: 14 residues. The germline V gene encodes CDR1 SGHRS and CDR2 YFSETQ. CDR3 bases: TGCGCCAGCAGCCCTGGGGCTAACCAAGAGACCCAGTACTTC. As protein: CASSPGANQETQYF.

This clonotype was counted many times. CDR3 nucleotide sequence: TGCGCCAGCCTAAGAGGGGGATCCACAGATACGCAGTATTTT. Translation: CASLRGGSTDTQYF. The chain couples TRBV5-1 to TRBJ2-3, with D possibly TRBD1 on 6 matching bases. Trimming took off 7 bases at V and 2 bases at J, with 14 bases between the two ends. Looked up from germline, CDR1 is SGHRS and CDR2 is YFSETQ. The CDR3 is 14 amino acids.

The chain couples TRBV20-1 to TRBJ2-5; D possibly uses TRBD1 or TRBD2 (5 bases each). Trimming shortened V by 3 bases and J by 2 bases, and 13 bases separated the two germline ends. CDR1 DFQATT and CDR2 SNEGSKA come from the germline V gene (reference sequence). The CDR3 contains 14 residues. The CDR3 DNA follows: TGCAGTGCTAGTGGAGAGGGGTATCAAGAGACCCAGTACTTC. Protein sequence: CSASGEGYQETQYF.

This clonotype was observed a handful of times. The V and J genes are TRBV10-2 and TRBJ2-7; a weak D match, TRBD1 (6 bases). CDR1 is WSHSY, CDR2 SAAADI, per germline. The length of the CDR3 is 15 residues. V was trimmed by 4 bases and J by 6 bases, leaving 19 bases between them. The CDR3 sequence: CASSVRGRGLVEQYF. The CDR3 nucleotides are TGCGCCAGCAGTGTCAGGGGCAGGGGTTTGGTCGAGCAGTACTTC.

This clonotype was seen many times. J is TRBJ1-6 and V is TRBV25-1; the match to TRBD1 covers 7 bases. Germline lookup yields CDR1 MGHDK and CDR2 SYGVNS. CDR3 size: 14 residues. The junction had 3 bases not matched to a gene; V was cut back by 3 bases and J by 7 bases. The CDR3 reads CASSEVGQNSPLHF. The CDR3 nucleotides read TGTGCCAGCAGTGAGGTGGGACAGAATTCACCCCTCCACTTT.

The chain has TRBV10-3 and TRBJ2-7, with TRBD1 matching 10 bases. CDR1 and CDR2 (germline): ENHRY, SYGVKD. This CDR3 comprises 14 residues. After removal of 0 bases from V and 7 bases from J, the junction contained 3 bases not matched to a gene. The CDR3 here is CAISESGQGREQYF. CDR3 bases: TGTGCCATCAGTGAGTCGGGACAGGGGAGAGAGCAGTACTTC.

This clonotype was counted many times. The J gene is TRBJ1-5, the V gene TRBV10-3; D possibly corresponds to TRBD1 (5 bases). This CDR3 comprises 14 residues. Germline V gene lookup returns CDR1 ENHRY and CDR2 SYGVKD. Trimming removed 10 bases at V and 3 bases at J, with 16 bases between. CDR3 DNA: TGTGCCACAAACGAAGGGACGGCCAATCAGCCCCAGCATTTT. Protein product: CATNEGTANQPQHF.

This clonotype was seen only a few times. The V call is TRBV27, the J call TRBJ2-3; D tentatively fits TRBD1 or TRBD2 (6 bases each). CDR3 size: 14 residues. Deletions cut 3 bases from V and 6 bases from J, with 13 bases between. Germline values: CDR1 MNHEY, CDR2 SMNVEV (reference sequence). The CDR3 DNA follows: TGTGCCAGCAGTTTGAGGGGGGCAAGGGATACGCAGTATTTT. Amino acid sequence: CASSLRGARDTQYF.

Ten or more counts support this clonotype. The chain has TRBV10-3 and TRBJ1-2; a possible D gene is TRBD1 (6 bases). V lost 0 bases, J lost 6 bases, and 11 bases lay in between. Germline loops: CDR1 ENHRY, CDR2 SYGVKD. This CDR3 has 14 amino acids. The CDR3: CAISESTDRHGYTF. DNA of the CDR3: TGTGCCATCAGTGAGTCGACAGACAGGCATGGCTACACCTTC.

This clonotype was observed many times. The gene calls are TRBV10-2 and TRBJ2-7; 9 bases fit TRBD2. This CDR3 is built from 15 residues. J gave up 3 bases and V 2 bases, and 5 bases lay outside the gene matches. Germline assignment: CDR1 WSHSY and CDR2 SAAADI. The CDR3 bases are TGCGCCAGCAGTGAGGTTAGCGGGAGCCTCTACGAGCAGTACTTC. Amino acid sequence: CASSEVSGSLYEQYF.

This clonotype is deemed medium-sized. The J gene is TRBJ2-6, the V gene TRBV24-1, with D uncertain. The V end lost 4 bases, the J end lost 0 bases, and 6 bases lay between the germline ends. Germline V CDR1 and CDR2: KGHDR, SFDVKD. CDR3 length: 15 amino acids. CDR3 sequence (DNA): TGTGCCACCAGTGACTCCCACTCTGGGGCCAACGTCCTGACTTTC. Amino acids: CATSDSHSGANVLTF.

This clonotype was counted ten times or more. In DNA, the CDR3 is TGCAGTGCTAGAGTGGCAGGGGGCTCGGAGAATGAAAAACTGTTTTTT. Protein sequence: CSARVAGGSENEKLFF. The gene calls are TRBV20-1 and TRBJ1-4; TRBD1 matches 8 bases. The CDR3 is 16 amino acids. Germline V gene lookup returns CDR1 DFQATT and CDR2 SNEGSKA (reference sequence). Trimming removed 1 base from V and 5 bases from J; junction bases left unmatched: 9.

Many counts were recorded for this clonotype. V usage is TRBV20-1 and J usage is TRBJ2-2; a possible D gene is TRBD2 (6 bases). The CDR3 has 11 residues. CDR1 DFQATT and CDR2 SNEGSKA come from the germline V gene (reference sequence). Deletions cut 6 bases from V and 6 bases from J, with 8 bases between. The CDR3 protein is CSAGGSGELFF. The CDR3 nucleotides read TGCAGTGCCGGAGGGTCCGGGGAGCTGTTTTTT.

This clonotype was observed many times. This chain links TRBV14 with TRBJ2-7; TRBD2 matches at 11 bases. Looked up from germline, CDR1 is SGHDN and CDR2 is FVKESK. This CDR3 spans 16 amino acids. V dropped 4 bases and J dropped 1; count of bases not matched to a gene: 6. In nucleotides, the CDR3 is TGTGCCAGCAGCCCGCTCAGACTAGCGGGGTCCTACGAGCAGTACTTC. Amino acid sequence: CASSPLRLAGSYEQYF.

This chain joins TRBV7-9 and TRBJ2-1, with a possible D match to TRBD2 (5 bases). Germline-derived CDR1 and CDR2 are SEHNR and FQNEAQ (reference sequence). The CDR3 loop spans 13 amino acids. V lost 5 bases to trimming and J lost 8 bases, with 13 bases between them. In DNA, the CDR3 is TGTGCCAGCAGCCCCGAGGAGGCCTATGAGCAGTTCTTC. Amino acids: CASSPEEAYEQFF.